What follows are 19 T cell receptor beta chains derived from one specimen sequenced in a study of T cell changes during pregnancy in multiple sclerosis (dated by TCRdb to between 2018 and 2021). Library prep was done by the immunoSEQ multiplex PCR assay. The clones in this table, taken by TCRdb from immuneACCESS, are in-frame only. Not every clone is retained; where verified, under half of the shortfall comes from an unresolved V gene, and the cause of the rest is unknown. The sample yields approximately 30,000 clones; about 90% were counted once. Of the sample, 4.5% falls within the top ten clones. Sequenced material: CD8+ T cells from peripheral blood mononuclear cells, taken after pregnancy. These TCRs come from a female donor with multiple sclerosis, enrolled in a pregnancy study.

The genes are TRBV4-1 and TRBJ2-5; TRBD1 aligns across 7 bases. The CDR3 totals 16 residues. Looked up from germline, CDR1 is MGHRA and CDR2 is YSYEKL. J lost 3 bases, V lost 6 bases, and 13 bases had no gene match. CDR3 nucleotide sequence: TGCGCCAGCAGTCAAATTCATTTACAGGGGAAAGAGACCCAGTACTTC. Translating gives CASSQIHLQGKETQYF.

The chain has TRBV7-9 and TRBJ2-4; D not certain. Germline V lookup: CDR1 SEHNR, CDR2 FQNEAQ (reference sequence). Trimming took off 1 base at V and 0 bases at J, with 10 bases between the two ends. The CDR3 consists of 16 residues. CDR3 sequence (DNA): TGTGCCAGCAGCTTAGTCGGCGGTCTAGCCAAAAACATTCAGTACTTC. Its protein product is CASSLVGGLAKNIQYF. The entire variable domain, with the rest obtained from reference TRBV7-9 and TRBJ2-4, is as follows: DTGVSQNPRHKITKRGQNVTFRCDPISEHNRLYWYRQTLGQGPEFLTYFQNEAQLEKSRLLSDRFSAERPKGSFSTLEIQRTEQGDSAMYLCASSLVGGLAKNIQYFGAGTRLSVL.

Only one count was recorded for this clone. Written as DNA, the CDR3 is TGTGCCAGCAGCCTACAGGGGGGGATTTCCTACGAGCAGTACTTC. The encoded protein is CASSLQGGISYEQYF. The rearrangement uses TRBV7-2 and TRBJ2-7; tentative D call: TRBD1 (8 bases). Germline assignment: CDR1 SGHTA and CDR2 FQGNSA. This CDR3 is 15 amino acids long. The V gene lost 5 bases and the J gene lost 1 base, with 15 bases spanning the gap.

The chain is built from TRBV27 and TRBJ2-2; 16 bases map to TRBD2. The trim removed 5 bases at V and 12 bases at J, leaving 3 bases unmatched. The CDR3 sequence is 14 residues long. Germline V lookup: CDR1 MNHEY, CDR2 SMNVEV (reference sequence). CDR3 amino acids: CASSPGLAGGKLFF. For the CDR3, the DNA is TGTGCCAGCAGTCCGGGACTAGCGGGAGGGAAGCTGTTTTTT.

This clone occurred a few times. The CDR3 region has the DNA TGTGCCAGCAGCCAAGATTACGAGACAGGGGTCCCTGAAGCTTTCTTT. Encoded protein: CASSQDYETGVPEAFF. The chain is built from TRBV4-2 and TRBJ1-1; 8 bases are a match to TRBD1. The CDR3 covers 16 residues. CDR1 LGHNA and CDR2 YNFKEQ come from the germline V gene. The V segment lost 0 bases and the J segment 6 bases; nucleotides outside the gene matches: 9.

The chain employs TRBV6-4 and TRBJ2-3; TRBD2 matches at 7 bases. Germline V CDR1 and CDR2: MRHNA, SNTAGT. V trimming: 8 bases; J trimming: 5 bases; junction bases outside the gene matches: 13. The CDR3 loop spans 15 amino acids. For the CDR3, the DNA is TGTGCCAGCGCTAACCTAGCGGCCGGGGGAGATACGCAGTATTTT. Protein: CASANLAAGGDTQYF.

The rearrangement joins TRBV4-2 to TRBJ2-1, with 10 nucleotides matching TRBD2. With 1 base clipped from V and 5 bases from J, the junction kept 11 bases outside the gene matches. This CDR3 has 18 residues. Germline V lookup: CDR1 LGHNA, CDR2 YNFKEQ. CDR3 amino acids: CASSQGRQAGGPNNEQFF. For the CDR3, the DNA is TGTGCCAGCAGCCAAGGGAGGCAAGCGGGGGGGCCTAACAATGAGCAGTTCTTC.

This clone was recorded once. The chain uses TRBV21-1 and TRBJ2-3; the tabulated D call, TRBD1, remains unverified against the DNA. TRBV21-1 is a pseudogene segment. The CDR3 length is 14 residues. The CDR3 reads CASIRQASADTQYF. As DNA, the CDR3 is TGTGCCAGCATCAGACAGGCAAGTGCAGATACGCAGTATTTT.

In DNA, the CDR3 is TGTGCCAGTTTGGGCCCCACTGAAGCTTTCTTT. Amino acids: CASLGPTEAFF. The chain links TRBV27 to TRBJ1-1; D is unclear. The CDR3 runs to 11 residues. Trimming pared 9 bases from V and 4 bases from J, leaving 9 bases between. Germline CDR1 reads MNHEY; CDR2 reads SMNVEV (reference sequence).

V usage is TRBV9 and J usage is TRBJ2-7; D may be TRBD1 (6 bases). The germline CDR1 and CDR2 sequences are SGDLS and YYNGEE. CDR3 size: 16 residues. Trimming stripped 4 bases from V and 1 base from J, with 18 bases between. The CDR3 DNA is TGTGCCAGCAGCACCCGACAGGACCAAACATCCTACGAGCAGTACTTC. It specifies CASSTRQDQTSYEQYF. The full variable domain, in which reference TRBV9 and TRBJ2-7 provide the parts outside the CDR3, is DSGVTQTPKHLITATGQRVTLRCSPRSGDLSVYWYQQSLDQGLQFLIQYYNGEERAKGNILERFSAQQFPDLHSELNLSSLELGDSALYFCASSTRQDQTSYEQYFGPGTRLTVT.

The J gene is TRBJ2-5, the V gene TRBV2; TRBD1 aligns across 7 bases. CDR1 is SNHLY, CDR2 FYNNEI, per germline. V was clipped by 7 bases and J by 4 bases; unmatched bases: 12. The CDR3 loop spans 15 amino acids. CDR3 in DNA: TGTGCCAGCAAGGGTCCGGCTAGGGGGCTAGAGACCCAGTACTTC. Protein: CASKGPARGLETQYF.

The chain couples TRBV5-4 to TRBJ2-7; 9 bases are shared with TRBD1. Germline V CDR1 and CDR2: SGHNT, YYREEE (reference sequence). The CDR3 sequence is 14 residues long. J lost 1 base, V lost 3 bases, and 2 bases had no gene match. The CDR3, as DNA: TGTGCCAGCAGCTACGGGACAGGGTCCTACGAGCAGTACTTC. Protein sequence: CASSYGTGSYEQYF.

DNA for the CDR3: TGTGCCAGCAGCGCGACGACAGGGGTTACCCAAGCTTTCTTT. As protein: CASSATTGVTQAFF. The chain joins TRBV13 to TRBJ1-1, with 8 bases matching TRBD1. Unmatched junction bases numbered 11, after V lost 5 bases and J lost 9 bases. The CDR3 totals 14 residues. Germline V gives CDR1 PRHDT, CDR2 FYEKMQ (reference sequence).

V and J are TRBV9 and TRBJ1-1; a possible D gene is TRBD1 (5 bases). The CDR3 contains 13 residues. The germline gives CDR1 SGDLS, CDR2 YYNGEE. Trimming shortened V by 2 bases and J by 5 bases, and 10 bases separated the two germline ends. The CDR3 DNA follows: TGTGCCAGCAGCGTTGGGGCGTGGACTGAAGCTTTCTTT. Protein sequence: CASSVGAWTEAFF.

Only one count was recorded for this clone. The J gene is TRBJ1-2, the V gene TRBV18; no definite D call. Trimming cost V 6 bases and J 8 bases, with 13 bases left between them. In germline, CDR1 is KGHSH, CDR2 LQKENI. This CDR3 is 12 amino acids long. The CDR3 coding sequence is TGTGCCAGCTCTGATATTCCGAGGGGCTACACCTTC. The encoded protein is CASSDIPRGYTF. The full variable domain, completed using reference TRBV18 and TRBJ1-2, is NAGVMQNPRHLVRRRGQEARLRCSPMKGHSHVYWYRQLPEEGLKFMVYLQKENIIDESGMPKERFSAEFPKEGPSILRIQQVVRGDSAAYFCASSDIPRGYTFGSGTRLTVV.

The V and J genes are TRBV7-6 and TRBJ2-1; the D gene is possibly TRBD2 (5 bases). Germline V gene sequence: CDR1 SGHVS, CDR2 FNYEAQ. Deletions cut 5 bases from V and 8 bases from J, with 10 bases between. The CDR3 is 12 amino acids. The CDR3 DNA sequence: TGTGCCAGCAGCGGGAGAGCCGATGAGCAGTTCTTC. Protein sequence: CASSGRADEQFF.

The chain recombines TRBV25-1 with TRBJ2-7; weak D call: TRBD2 (7 bases). Germline V gene lookup returns CDR1 MGHDK and CDR2 SYGVNS. V was cut by 3 bases and J by 3 bases, with 21 bases left in between. The length of the CDR3 is 17 residues. The CDR3 sequence is CASSEGGSTGKGYEQYF. CDR3 in DNA: TGTGCCAGCAGTGAGGGGGGGTCGACAGGAAAAGGCTACGAGCAGTACTTC.

Written as DNA, the CDR3 is TGTGCCAGCAGTCCTACTAGCGGGATCACAGATACGCAGTATTTT. This sequence encodes CASSPTSGITDTQYF. This chain connects TRBV6-5 to TRBJ2-3, with 10 bases identical to TRBD2. The J segment lost 2 bases and the V segment lost 5 bases, leaving 4 bases of the junction unmatched. Germline V gives CDR1 MNHEY, CDR2 SVGAGI. The CDR3 is 15 amino acids.

This chain connects TRBV5-6 to TRBJ2-7; D remains ambiguous. This CDR3 is 14 amino acids long. With 1 base removed from V and 0 bases from J, the gap between germline ends came to 8 bases. Germline V CDR1 and CDR2: SGHDT, YYEEEE. The CDR3 DNA reads TGTGCCAGCAGCTTGTCTTTGGCCTCCTACGAGCAGTACTTC. This gives the protein CASSLSLASYEQYF.